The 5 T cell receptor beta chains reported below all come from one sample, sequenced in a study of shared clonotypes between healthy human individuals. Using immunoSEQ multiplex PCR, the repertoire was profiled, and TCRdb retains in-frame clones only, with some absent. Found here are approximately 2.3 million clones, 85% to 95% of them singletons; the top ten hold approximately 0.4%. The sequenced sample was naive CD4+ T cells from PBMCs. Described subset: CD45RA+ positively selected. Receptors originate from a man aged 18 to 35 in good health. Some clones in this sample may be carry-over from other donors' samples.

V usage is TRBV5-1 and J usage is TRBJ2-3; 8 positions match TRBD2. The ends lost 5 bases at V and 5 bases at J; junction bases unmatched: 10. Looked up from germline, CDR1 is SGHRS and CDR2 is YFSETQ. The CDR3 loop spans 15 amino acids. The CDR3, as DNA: TGCGCCAGCAGTCAAACTAGCGGTTTGGAAGATACGCAGTATTTT. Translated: CASSQTSGLEDTQYF. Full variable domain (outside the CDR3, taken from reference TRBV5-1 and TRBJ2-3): KAGVTQTPRYLIKTRGQQVTLSCSPISGHRSVSWYQQTPGQGLQFLFEYFSETQRNKGNFPGRFSGRQFSNSRSEMNVSTLELGDSALYLCASSQTSGLEDTQYFGPGTRLTVL.

The CDR3 protein is CAWSVLDRMNTEAFF. Here the CDR3 DNA reads TGTGCCTGGAGTGTACTCGACAGGATGAACACTGAAGCTTTCTTT. The chain carries TRBV30 and TRBJ1-1; D may be TRBD1 (6 bases). The V end was cut by 0 bases, the J end by 0 bases, with 11 bases between. CDR3 size: 15 residues. Germline lookup yields CDR1 GTSNPN and CDR2 SVGIG (reference sequence).

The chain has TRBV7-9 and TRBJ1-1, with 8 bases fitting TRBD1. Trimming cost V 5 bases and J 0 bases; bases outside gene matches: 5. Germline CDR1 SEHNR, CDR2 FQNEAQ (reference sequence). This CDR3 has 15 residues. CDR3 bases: TGTGCCAGCAGCAGCCAGGGACAGGTGAACACTGAAGCTTTCTTT. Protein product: CASSSQGQVNTEAFF.

The CDR3 region is CASSLNPVYSNQPQHF. The CDR3 region has the DNA TGTGCCAGCAGTTTAAACCCAGTATATAGCAATCAGCCCCAGCATTTT. J is TRBJ1-5 and V is TRBV28; no firm D call. CDR1 and CDR2 (germline): MDHEN, SYDVKM. V was shortened by 2 bases and J by 0 bases, with 11 bases between the two germline ends. The CDR3 is 16 amino acids.

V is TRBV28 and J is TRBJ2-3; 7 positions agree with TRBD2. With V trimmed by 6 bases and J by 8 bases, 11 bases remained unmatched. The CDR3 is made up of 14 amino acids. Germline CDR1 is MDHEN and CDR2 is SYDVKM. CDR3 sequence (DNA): TGTGCCAGCAGCCAAAGCGGGGCCCTTGGTACGCAGTATTTT. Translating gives CASSQSGALGTQYF.